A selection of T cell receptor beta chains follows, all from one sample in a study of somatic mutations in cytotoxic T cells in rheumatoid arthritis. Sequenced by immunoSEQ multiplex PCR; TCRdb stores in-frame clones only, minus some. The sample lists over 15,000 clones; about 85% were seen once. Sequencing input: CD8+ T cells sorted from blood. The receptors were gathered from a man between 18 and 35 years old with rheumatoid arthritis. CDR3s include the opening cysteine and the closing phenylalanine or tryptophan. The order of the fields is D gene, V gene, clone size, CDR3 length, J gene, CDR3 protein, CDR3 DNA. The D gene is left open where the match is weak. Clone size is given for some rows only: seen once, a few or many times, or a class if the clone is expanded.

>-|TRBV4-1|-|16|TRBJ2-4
CASSQAPSGVKNIQYF
TGCGCCAGCAGCCAGGCCCCCTCCGGGGTCAAAAACATTCAGTACTTC
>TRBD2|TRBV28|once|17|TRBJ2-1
CASSSRLAGGLRDEQFF
TGTGCCAGCAGTTCAAGACTAGCGGGAGGGCTTCGGGATGAGCAGTTCTTC
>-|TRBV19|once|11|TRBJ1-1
CASSRNSEAFF
TGTGCCAGTAGCCGTAACAGTGAAGCTTTCTTT
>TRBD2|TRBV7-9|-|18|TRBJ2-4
CASSLARAGGLAKNIQYF
TGTGCCAGCAGCTTAGCCAGGGCGGGAGGACTAGCCAAAAACATTCAGTACTTC
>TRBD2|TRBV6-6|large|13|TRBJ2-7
CASDPGLLYEQYF
TGTGCCAGCGACCCGGGACTATTATACGAGCAGTACTTC
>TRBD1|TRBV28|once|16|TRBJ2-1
CASSPPGQGPYNEQFF
TGTGCCAGCAGTCCACCGGGACAGGGCCCCTACAATGAGCAGTTCTTC
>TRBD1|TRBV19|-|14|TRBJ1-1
CASSMGTDNTEAFF
TGTGCCAGTAGTATGGGGACAGATAACACTGAAGCTTTCTTT
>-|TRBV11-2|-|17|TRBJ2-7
CASSLVPGPSPSYEQCF
TGTGCCAGCAGCTTAGTTCCGGGACCCAGTCCATCCTACGAGCAGTGCTTC
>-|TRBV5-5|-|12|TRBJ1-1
CASSFSGIEAFF
TGTGCCAGCAGCTTTTCCGGAATTGAAGCTTTCTTT
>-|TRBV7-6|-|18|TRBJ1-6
CASSLEVGGSSYNSPLHF
TGTGCCAGCAGCTTAGAAGTCGGCGGGAGCTCCTATAATTCACCCCTCCACTTT
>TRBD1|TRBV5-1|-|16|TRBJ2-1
CASSLEPGQGSNEQFF
TGCGCCAGCAGCTTGGAGCCGGGACAGGGGAGCAATGAGCAGTTCTTC
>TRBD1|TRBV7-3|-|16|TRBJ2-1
CASSPGTGSSYNEQFF
TGTGCCAGCAGCCCCGGGACAGGGAGTTCCTACAATGAGCAGTTCTTC
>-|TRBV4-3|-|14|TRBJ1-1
CASSQGSGETEAFF
TGCGCCAGCAGCCAGGGCTCCGGGGAAACTGAAGCTTTCTTT
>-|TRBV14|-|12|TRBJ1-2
CASSQGLDGYTF
TGTGCCAGCAGCCAAGGGCTAGATGGCTACACCTTC
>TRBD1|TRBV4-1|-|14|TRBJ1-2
CASSQSDRVYGYTF
TGCGCCAGCAGCCAGTCGGACAGGGTCTATGGCTACACCTTC
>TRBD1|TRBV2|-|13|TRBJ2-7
CASNDGTAYEQYF
TGTGCCAGCAATGACGGGACAGCCTACGAGCAGTACTTC
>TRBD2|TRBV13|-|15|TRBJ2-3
CASSFIAGNTDTQYF
TGTGCCAGCAGCTTTATAGCGGGGAACACAGATACGCAGTATTTT
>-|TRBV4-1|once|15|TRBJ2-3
CASSQKVLVPDTQYF
TGCGCCAGCAGCCAAAAAGTTTTAGTTCCAGATACGCAGTATTTT
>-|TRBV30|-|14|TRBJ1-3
CAWSVKGLGNTIYF
TGTGCCTGGAGTGTTAAGGGTCTTGGAAACACCATATATTTT
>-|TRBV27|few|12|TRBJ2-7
CASSPTAYEQYF
TGTGCCAGCAGTCCTACAGCCTACGAGCAGTACTTC
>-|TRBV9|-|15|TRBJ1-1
CASSVEATPRDEAFF
TGTGCCAGCAGCGTAGAGGCCACTCCGAGAGATGAAGCTTTCTTT
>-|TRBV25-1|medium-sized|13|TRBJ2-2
CASSTGEAGELFF
TGTGCCAGCAGTACAGGGGAGGCCGGGGAGCTGTTTTTT
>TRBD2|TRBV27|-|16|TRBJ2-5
CASSQTSGTYQETQYF
TGTGCCAGCAGCCAGACTAGCGGGACATACCAAGAGACCCAGTACTTC
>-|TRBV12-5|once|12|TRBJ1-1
CASGLGNTEAFF
TGTGCTAGTGGTTTGGGCAACACTGAAGCTTTCTTT
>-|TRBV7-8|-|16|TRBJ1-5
CASSQFWDAAGQPQHF
TGTGCCAGCAGCCAATTCTGGGACGCCGCGGGGCAGCCCCAGCATTTT
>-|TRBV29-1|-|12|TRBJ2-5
CSIERAQETQYF
TGCAGCATAGAAAGGGCCCAGGAGACCCAGTACTTC
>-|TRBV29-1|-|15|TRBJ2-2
CSAREGTTNTGELFF
TGCAGCGCCCGCGAGGGGACAACGAACACCGGGGAGCTGTTTTTT
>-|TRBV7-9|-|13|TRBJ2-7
CASSPPPEDEQYF
TGTGCCAGCAGCCCTCCCCCGGAGGACGAGCAGTACTTC
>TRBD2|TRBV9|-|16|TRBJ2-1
CASSVEGGGAGDEQFF
TGTGCCAGCAGCGTAGAAGGCGGGGGGGCCGGAGATGAGCAGTTCTTC
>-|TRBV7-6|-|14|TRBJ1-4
CASSVGGGNEKLFF
TGTGCCAGCAGCGTCGGAGGGGGTAATGAAAAACTGTTTTTT
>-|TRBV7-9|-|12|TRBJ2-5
CASSLAWGTQYF
TGTGCCAGCAGCTTAGCGTGGGGGACCCAGTACTTC
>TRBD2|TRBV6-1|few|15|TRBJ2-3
CASSELSGGADTQYF
TGTGCCAGCAGTGAACTTAGCGGGGGGGCAGATACGCAGTATTTT
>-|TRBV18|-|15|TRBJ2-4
CASSPQPLAKNIQYF
TGTGCCAGCTCACCGCAGCCCCTAGCCAAAAACATTCAGTACTTC
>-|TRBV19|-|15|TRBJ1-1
CASARGDNMNTEAFF
TGTGCCAGCGCTCGAGGGGACAACATGAACACTGAAGCTTTCTTT
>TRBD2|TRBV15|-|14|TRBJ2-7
CATSRETGGYEQYF
TGTGCCACCAGCAGAGAGACGGGAGGCTACGAGCAGTACTTC
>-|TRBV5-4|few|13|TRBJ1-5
CASSWGTNQPQHF
TGTGCCAGCAGCTGGGGGACGAATCAGCCCCAGCATTTT
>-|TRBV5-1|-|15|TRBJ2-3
CASSLEGGSTDTQYF
TGCGCCAGCAGCTTGGAGGGGGGCAGCACAGATACGCAGTATTTT
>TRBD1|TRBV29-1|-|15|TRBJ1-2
CSVDSDRVYHYGYTF
TGCAGCGTTGATTCAGACAGGGTGTACCACTATGGCTACACCTTC
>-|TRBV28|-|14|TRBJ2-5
CASSRRVRQETQYF
TGTGCCAGCAGCCGCAGGGTGCGCCAAGAGACCCAGTACTTC
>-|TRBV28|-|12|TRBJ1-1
CASSLFTQRAFF
TGTGCCAGCAGTTTATTTACCCAGAGAGCTTTCTTT
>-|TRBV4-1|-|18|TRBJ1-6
CASSQDKGPRGYNSPLHF
TGCGCCAGCAGCCAAGATAAAGGACCTCGGGGGTATAATTCACCCCTCCACTTT
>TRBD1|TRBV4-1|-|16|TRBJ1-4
CASSQEFRTGQLRLFF
TGCGCCAGCAGCCAAGAATTTCGGACAGGGCAGCTAAGGCTGTTTTTT
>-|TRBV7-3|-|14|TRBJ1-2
CASSLIGGINGYTF
TGTGCCAGCAGCTTAATTGGGGGTATCAATGGCTACACCTTC
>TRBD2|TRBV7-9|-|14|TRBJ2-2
CASSFGGYTGELFF
TGTGCCAGCAGCTTCGGGGGGTACACCGGGGAGCTGTTTTTT